This T cell receptor (beta chain) was documented in a study of shared T cell receptors in the human thymus. Only one count was recorded for this clone. The CDR3 contains 16 residues. Losses at the gene ends were 1 base for V and 0 bases for J; bases not matched to a gene: 4. Germline V lookup: CDR1 LNHNV, CDR2 YYDKDF (reference sequence). The assay was immunoSEQ multiplex PCR, and TCRdb's table has in-frame clones only and misses some. The sample gives over 450,000 clones, more than 75% of which show up once; 0.013% is in the top ten. The data were also submitted as part of a second study, on human thymus T cells. Turning to that study: Corrective surgery for congenital heart defects was being performed on the healthy Finnish infants who served as donors. Resections from corrective heart surgery provided thymus tissue. Repertoires from thymus and blood appeared to show biased V and J gene usage. Highly overlapping thymic repertoires in unrelated individuals were reported by related research.

This TCR was recovered from a boy in the first two years of life with a congenital heart defect. Sequenced sample: thymocytes. The genes are TRBV15 and TRBJ2-7; TRBD2 matches 9 bases. CDR3 sequence (DNA): TGTGCCACCAGCAGAGGGAGACTAGCGGTCTCCTACGAGCAGTACTTC. Translating it yields CATSRGRLAVSYEQYF.